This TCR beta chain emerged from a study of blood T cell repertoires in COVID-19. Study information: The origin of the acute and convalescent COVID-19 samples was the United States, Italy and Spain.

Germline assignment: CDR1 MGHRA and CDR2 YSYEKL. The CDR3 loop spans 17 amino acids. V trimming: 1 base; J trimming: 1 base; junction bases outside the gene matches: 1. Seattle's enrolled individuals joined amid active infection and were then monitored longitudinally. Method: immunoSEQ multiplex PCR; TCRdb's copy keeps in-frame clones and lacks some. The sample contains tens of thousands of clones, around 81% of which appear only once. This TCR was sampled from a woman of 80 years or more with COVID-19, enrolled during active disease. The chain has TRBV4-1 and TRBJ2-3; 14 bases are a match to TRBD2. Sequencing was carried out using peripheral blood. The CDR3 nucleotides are TGCGCCAGCAGCCAAGGGACTAGCGGGAGGCGCACAGATACGCAGTATTTT. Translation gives CASSQGTSGRRTDTQYF.